This T cell receptor beta chain was profiled in a study of technical replicates of blood from a handful of donors. TCRdb keeps only in-frame clones here, not all; method: immunoSEQ multiplex PCR. The sample lists 65,000 to 95,000 clones; roughly 98% were seen once. This TCR was recovered from a human donor in good health. Material: T cells isolated from PBMCs.

The DNA for the CDR3 is TGTGCCAGCAGTTTTATAGACAGGGAGGACGAGCAGTACTTC. This codes for CASSFIDREDEQYF. V and J are TRBV27 and TRBJ2-7, with D perhaps TRBD1 (7 bases). CDR1 and CDR2 from the germline V gene are MNHEY and SMNVEV (reference sequence). Deletions cut 3 bases from V and 5 bases from J, with 14 bases between. The CDR3 covers 14 residues.